The rows below give T cell receptor beta chains drawn from one sample of a study of blood T cell repertoires in COVID-19. Using immunoSEQ multiplex PCR, the repertoire was profiled, and TCRdb retains in-frame clones only, with some absent. The sample yields fewer than 650,000 clones, less than 90% seen once. Material: peripheral blood. These receptors all stem from a woman between 45 and 65 years old with COVID-19, enrolled during active disease. The CDR3 runs from the conserved cysteine through the conserved F or W. The D gene is left open where the match is weak. Size values are once, few and many counts, or a class for expanded clones, and some rows have none.

v_gene	abundance	j_gene	d_gene	CDR3nt	CDR3aa
TRBV30	-	TRBJ2-3	-	TGTGCCTGGAGACAGGGAGTCGGGCTCACAGATACGCAGTATTTT	CAWRQGVGLTDTQYF
TRBV25-1	-	TRBJ1-3	-	TGTGCCAGCAGTGGTCGAGACTCTCTCTCTGGAAACACCATATATTTT	CASSGRDSLSGNTIYF
TRBV20-1	-	TRBJ2-7	-	TGCAGTGCTAGTGGCAGGGAAACCTACGAGCAGTACTTC	CSASGRETYEQYF
TRBV5-6	-	TRBJ1-1	TRBD1	TGTGCCAGCAGCTCCCGGACAGGGGTGAACACTGAAGCTTTCTTT	CASSSRTGVNTEAFF
TRBV7-2	-	TRBJ2-5	-	TGTGCCAGCACCCTAGGCGGTGGGGAGACCCAGTACTTC	CASTLGGGETQYF
TRBV13	-	TRBJ2-3	-	TGTGCCAGCAGCTTACGGCGCAGGGACACAGATACGCAGTATTTT	CASSLRRRDTDTQYF
TRBV29-1	-	TRBJ2-1	-	TGCAGCGTTGGTTTAGGGGTGAGCTCCTACAATGAGCAGTTCTTC	CSVGLGVSSYNEQFF
TRBV2	-	TRBJ1-2	-	TGTGCCAGCAGTGGGCAGGGTATAGGCTACACCTTC	CASSGQGIGYTF
TRBV5-8	once	TRBJ1-6	TRBD1	TGTGCCAGCAGCGGAGGGACAGGGAGGAGTTCACCCCTCCACTTT	CASSGGTGRSSPLHF
TRBV12-5	-	TRBJ1-6	-	TGTGCTAGTGGTGGAGGGTGGGTAACAGATAATTCACCCCTCCACTTT	CASGGGWVTDNSPLHF
TRBV30	-	TRBJ1-1	TRBD1	TGTGCCTGGAGTGTTGGACAGGCGGGAACTGAAGCTTTCTTT	CAWSVGQAGTEAFF
TRBV5-1	-	TRBJ1-5	TRBD1	TGCGCCAGCAGCTTAGGGACAGACGTCAATCAGCCCCAGCATTTT	CASSLGTDVNQPQHF
TRBV6-5	-	TRBJ1-2	-	TGTGCCAGCCTCCTGACACCGAACTATGGCTACACCTTC	CASLLTPNYGYTF
TRBV11-3	-	TRBJ2-5	TRBD1	TGTGCCAGCAGCTCACCAGTACAGGGGGGTGGACGAGAGACCCAGTACTTC	CASSSPVQGGGRETQYF
TRBV19	-	TRBJ1-4	-	TGTGCCAGTAGTTCACGAGGCAGGGGAGCTAATGAAAAACTGTTTTTT	CASSSRGRGANEKLFF
TRBV18	-	TRBJ1-1	TRBD1	TGTGCCAGCTCACCACCGGGACAGGGTGGAGCTGAAGCTTTCTTT	CASSPPGQGGAEAFF
TRBV6-1	-	TRBJ1-2	-	TGTGCCAGCAGTGAAGGGGAGGGAAATGGCTACACCTTC	CASSEGEGNGYTF
TRBV12-3/TRBV12-4	-	TRBJ2-1	-	TGTGCCAGCAGTCCACCCCGCGGGCAGCAGTTCTTC	CASSPPRGQQFF
TRBV6-1	-	TRBJ1-2	-	TGTGCCAGCAGTCCAGGGAGGCAGGTGGGGGGCTACACCTTC	CASSPGRQVGGYTF
TRBV7-9	once	TRBJ1-4	-	TGTGCCAGCAGCCAACCAGCGGGGGAAAAACTGTTTTTT	CASSQPAGEKLFF
TRBV3-1/TRBV3-2	-	TRBJ1-1	TRBD1	TGTGCCAGCAGCCACCTACCCTTGACAGGGTTTTTGCGCACTGAAGCTTTCTTT	CASSHLPLTGFLRTEAFF
TRBV27	-	TRBJ2-7	-	TGTGCCAGCAGTAACTATGCCTACGAGCAGTACTTC	CASSNYAYEQYF
TRBV5-4	-	TRBJ2-1	TRBD2	TGTGCCAGCAGCTTCAGCGGGGGGTTCGACAATGAGCAGTTCTTC	CASSFSGGFDNEQFF
TRBV3-1/TRBV3-2	-	TRBJ2-5	TRBD2	TGTGCCAGCAGCCGCGGACTAGCGGGGGGGTCCCAGTACTTC	CASSRGLAGGSQYF
TRBV18	-	TRBJ1-5	-	TGTGCCAGCTCACCCGACATGGGAGGGCCCCAGCATTTT	CASSPDMGGPQHF
TRBV6-1	-	TRBJ1-4	-	TGTGCCAGCAGTGAACATGGTTTAGGAGAGGAAAAACTGTTTTTT	CASSEHGLGEEKLFF
TRBV7-6	-	TRBJ2-3	-	TGTGCCAGCAGCTTGGAAGCCAGGGCCTCGGGTACGCAGTATTTT	CASSLEARASGTQYF
TRBV3-1/TRBV3-2	few	TRBJ2-4	-	TGTGCCAGCAGCCAAGATCGGCGCGGGGGCCAGTACTTC	CASSQDRRGGQYF
TRBV6-5	-	TRBJ1-6	TRBD1	TGTGCCAGCAGCGTCCGGGACAGGCGCAATTCACCCCTCCACTTT	CASSVRDRRNSPLHF
TRBV9	-	TRBJ2-6	-	TGTGCCAGCAGCATCGGTTGGGGGGTAGATGTCCTGACTTTC	CASSIGWGVDVLTF
TRBV9	-	TRBJ2-3	-	TGTGCCAGCAGCCCGGAGGGGACCGCACGTACGCAGTATTTT	CASSPEGTARTQYF
TRBV11-2	-	TRBJ2-2	TRBD1	TGTGCCAGCAGCTTGAGGACAGGGATGGTGAACACCGGGGAGCTGTTTTTT	CASSLRTGMVNTGELFF
TRBV5-1	-	TRBJ2-5	TRBD1	TGCGCCAGCAGTCGGGTATATGGGGCAGGGGGCGAAGAGACCCAGTACTTC	CASSRVYGAGGEETQYF
TRBV19	-	TRBJ1-1	TRBD1	TGTGCCAGTAGTATATTCGGGACAGAGAACACTGAAGCTTTCTTT	CASSIFGTENTEAFF
TRBV11-3	once	TRBJ2-5	-	TGTGCCAGCAGCTTATATGGGCTACTTCAAGAGACCCAGTACTTC	CASSLYGLLQETQYF
TRBV7-2	-	TRBJ1-1	TRBD1	TGTGCCAGCAGCTTGCTTGGGACAGCTGAAGCTTTCTTT	CASSLLGTAEAFF
TRBV19	-	TRBJ1-5	-	TGTGCCAGTAGTATTCAAGGGGCCGGACAGCCCCAGCATTTT	CASSIQGAGQPQHF
TRBV6-1	-	TRBJ1-5	-	TGTGCCAGCAGTGAACACTTAAATAGCAATCAGCCCCAGCATTTT	CASSEHLNSNQPQHF
TRBV11-3	-	TRBJ2-1	TRBD2	TGTGCCAGCAGCCCCAGGCTAGCGGGGGTCTACAATGAGCAGTTCTTC	CASSPRLAGVYNEQFF
TRBV10-2	-	TRBJ1-1	TRBD1	TGCGCCACCCTGACAGGGAGTGAAGCTTTCTTT	CATLTGSEAFF
TRBV19	-	TRBJ1-5	-	TGTGCCAGTAGTATACAGGGTAGCAATCAGCCCCAGCATTTT	CASSIQGSNQPQHF
TRBV19	once	TRBJ2-7	TRBD1	TGTGCCAGTAGTATAGGGGCAGGGGGCACCTACGAGCAGTACTTC	CASSIGAGGTYEQYF
TRBV7-8	-	TRBJ2-7	-	TGTGCCAGCAGCCGCGGGAACTACGAGCAGTACTTC	CASSRGNYEQYF
TRBV5-5	-	TRBJ2-1	TRBD2	TGTGCCAGCAGCCCGGGACTAGCGGTTTACAATGAGCAGTTCTTC	CASSPGLAVYNEQFF